This TCR beta chain appears in the sequencing data of a study of CD8+ T cells in alopecia areata. General study points: In patients, TCRs were shared less clearly than in mice, and HLA may possibly be involved.

Regarding treatment: oral pan-JAK inhibitor, 5-10 mg twice daily. About this clone: Its target is unknown.

RNA extraction and reverse transcription yielded cDNA as sequencing template. Here immunoSEQ multiplex PCR was the method, and the copy in TCRdb shows in-frame clones only, minus some. The sample contains more than 200,000 clones, about 40% of which appear only once. Germline V lookup: CDR1 SGDLS, CDR2 YYNGEE. The CDR3 runs 16 residues. V lost 4 bases and J 8 bases, leaving 23 bases between the germline ends. Material: CD4+ T cells sorted from blood, obtained between weeks 36 and 40, from a patient treated with tofacitinib. The chain couples TRBV9 to TRBJ2-3, with a possible D match to TRBD2 (7 bases). The TCR originated in a human donor with alopecia areata. CDR3 amino acids: CASSPTGGGVVGTQYF. DNA for the CDR3: TGTGCCAGCAGCCCGACCGGAGGGGGGGTGGTCGGTACGCAGTATTTT.